The 22 T cell receptor beta chains below were found in one sample sequenced in a study of shared clonotypes between healthy human individuals. Generated by immunoSEQ multiplex PCR, the TCRdb table keeps only in-frame clones and is missing some. The data contain around 2.5 million clones, 80% to 95% of them singletons. Specimen: naive CD4+ T cells from PBMCs. The subset: CD45RA+ positively selected. All receptors come from a man between 18 and 35 years old in good health. Some clones in this sample may be carry-over from other donors' samples.

The chain employs TRBV28 and TRBJ1-2; TRBD1 matches 7 bases. J gave up 4 bases and V 4 bases, and 9 bases lay outside the gene matches. The CDR3 spans 15 residues. Germline V lookup: CDR1 MDHEN, CDR2 SYDVKM. CDR3 sequence reads: CASSSYDREPYGYTF. The CDR3 bases are TGTGCCAGCAGTTCCTACGACAGGGAACCCTATGGCTACACCTTC.

This chain uses TRBV19 with TRBJ2-1; a weak D match, TRBD1 (6 bases). Per the germline V gene, CDR1 is LNHDA and CDR2 is SQIVND (reference sequence). V lost 1 base and J 2 bases, leaving 15 bases between the germline ends. CDR3 length: 17 amino acids. CDR3 nucleotides: TGTGCCAGTAGTATAGGCGGCGGCAGGGGCCCCTACAATGAGCAGTTCTTC. Translation gives CASSIGGGRGPYNEQFF.

The rearrangement links TRBV10-1 to TRBJ2-1, with 10 positions matching TRBD2. The V gene's germline CDR1 is WNHNN and CDR2 SYGVQD (reference sequence). J was trimmed by 11 bases and V by 3 bases; bases with no gene match: 7. CDR3 length: 14 amino acids. In DNA, the CDR3 is TGCGCCAGCAGTGATAGCGGGAGGACTCAAAAGCAGTTCTTC. It translates to CASSDSGRTQKQFF.

The CDR3 here is CASSPNARDNEQFF. CDR3 bases: TGCGCCAGCAGCCCGAACGCTAGGGACAATGAGCAGTTCTTC. This rearrangement joins TRBV5-1 to TRBJ2-1; D is unresolved. The germline gives CDR1 SGHRS, CDR2 YFSETQ. V was shortened by 4 bases and J by 5 bases, with 13 bases between the two germline ends. The CDR3 has 14 amino acids.

The chain couples TRBV5-6 to TRBJ2-3; TRBD2 aligns across 11 bases. The germline V gene encodes CDR1 SGHDT and CDR2 YYEEEE. With V trimmed by 6 bases and J by 5 bases, 2 bases remained unmatched. This CDR3 spans 13 amino acids. CDR3 DNA: TGTGCCAGCAACCTAGCGGGAGGAGATACGCAGTATTTT. Translating it yields CASNLAGGDTQYF.

The V call is TRBV11-1, the J call TRBJ1-5; no reliable D call. In germline, CDR1 is SGHAT, CDR2 FQDESV (reference sequence). This CDR3 has 13 residues. V was trimmed by 1 base and J by 6 bases, leaving 7 bases between them. CDR3 loop: CASSLGSGQPQHF. The CDR3 bases are TGTGCCAGCAGCTTAGGGAGTGGTCAGCCCCAGCATTTT.

The chain has TRBV28 and TRBJ2-2, with a weak D call TRBD2 (6 bases). Germline CDR1 is MDHEN and CDR2 is SYDVKM. The CDR3 totals 14 residues. The V end lost 3 bases, the J end lost 4 bases, and 9 bases lay between the germline ends. The CDR3 is CASSFMGGTGELFF. CDR3 in DNA: TGTGCCAGCAGTTTTATGGGGGGCACCGGGGAGCTGTTTTTT.

This chain links TRBV7-2 with TRBJ1-5; TRBD1 is a possible D gene (5 bases). The length of the CDR3 is 15 residues. V was pared by 4 bases and J by 0 bases, with 10 bases between. CDR1 and CDR2 from the germline V gene are SGHTA and FQGNSA. The CDR3: CASSWTPYSNQPQHF. Written as DNA, the CDR3 is TGTGCCAGCAGCTGGACACCGTATAGCAATCAGCCCCAGCATTTT.

This clone was observed once. V and J are TRBV2 and TRBJ2-3, with D unclear. CDR1 is SNHLY, CDR2 FYNNEI, per germline. Trimming shortened V by 6 bases and J by 5 bases, and 18 bases separated the two germline ends. This CDR3 has 15 residues. The CDR3 is CASRETQVGQDTQYF. DNA of the CDR3: TGTGCCAGCAGGGAGACCCAGGTCGGCCAAGATACGCAGTATTTT.

The chain combines TRBV29-1 with TRBJ2-1, with 9 bases aligning to TRBD2. CDR3 length equals 13 residues. The V and J ends lost 5 bases and 2 bases, in that order; junction bases with no gene match: 1. From germline, CDR1 is SQVTM and CDR2 ANQGSEA. The CDR3, as DNA: TGCAGCGTTATAGCGGGAGCCTACAATGAGCAGTTCTTC. Amino acid sequence: CSVIAGAYNEQFF.

This rearrangement joins TRBV7-2 to TRBJ1-2, with D tentatively TRBD1 (6 bases). This CDR3 region has 14 residues. Deletions cut 5 bases from V and 3 bases from J, with 13 bases between. Germline V CDR1 and CDR2: SGHTA, FQGNSA. In DNA form, the CDR3 reads TGTGCCAGCAGCGGGACAAGGGCAGACTATGGCTACACCTTC. Translated, it gives CASSGTRADYGYTF.

With regard to this clone: The same CDR3 also results from other DNA sequences found in this sample. CDR3 protein: CASSLELAGGPSSYNEQFF. The CDR3 coding sequence is TGCGCCAGCAGCCTTGAGCTAGCGGGAGGGCCCTCTTCATACAATGAGCAGTTCTTC. V and J are TRBV5-1 and TRBJ2-1, with TRBD2 matching 12 bases. The CDR3 consists of 19 residues. CDR1 and CDR2 (germline): SGHRS, YFSETQ. With V trimmed by 4 bases and J by 4 bases, 15 bases remained unmatched. The full variable domain, its missing parts supplied by reference TRBV5-1 and TRBJ2-1, is KAGVTQTPRYLIKTRGQQVTLSCSPISGHRSVSWYQQTPGQGLQFLFEYFSETQRNKGNFPGRFSGRQFSNSRSEMNVSTLELGDSALYLCASSLELAGGPSSYNEQFFGPGTRLTVL.

The V and J genes are TRBV25-1 and TRBJ2-5, with 8 bases that match TRBD2. Trimming cost V 6 bases and J 3 bases; bases outside gene matches: 0. Germline assignment: CDR1 MGHDK and CDR2 SYGVNS. The CDR3 totals 12 residues. CDR3: CASRRGEETQYF. CDR3 coding DNA: TGTGCCAGCAGGCGGGGGGAAGAGACCCAGTACTTC.

The rearrangement joins TRBV29-1 to TRBJ2-3, with D possibly matching TRBD1 (6 bases). The V end lost 4 bases, the J end lost 2 bases, and 19 bases lay between the germline ends. CDR1 and CDR2 from the germline V gene are SQVTM and ANQGSEA. This CDR3 has 16 amino acids. CDR3 nucleotide sequence: TGCAGCGTTGCAGGGGAAGACTCCCCTTACACAGATACGCAGTATTTT. It yields the protein CSVAGEDSPYTDTQYF.

The genes are TRBV5-6 and TRBJ1-5; the D gene is possibly TRBD1 (5 bases). In germline, CDR1 is SGHDT, CDR2 YYEEEE. The CDR3 spans 14 residues. With 3 bases removed from V and 7 bases from J, the gap between germline ends came to 14 bases. The CDR3 loop is CASSWGFREQPQHF. The CDR3 region has the DNA TGTGCCAGCAGCTGGGGGTTCAGGGAACAGCCCCAGCATTTT. The full variable domain, with the rest looked up from reference TRBV5-6 and TRBJ1-5, is DAGVTQSPTHLIKTRGQQVTLRCSPKSGHDTVSWYQQALGQGPQFIFQYYEEEERQRGNFPDRFSGHQFPNYSSELNVNALLLGDSALYLCASSWGFREQPQHFGDGTRLSIL.

The chain combines TRBV7-9 with TRBJ2-1; no clear D. V was shortened by 2 bases and J by 2 bases, with 7 bases between the two germline ends. The CDR3 has 14 residues. The germline gives CDR1 SEHNR, CDR2 FQNEAQ (reference sequence). The CDR3: CASSLSRPYNEQFF. The CDR3 DNA reads as TGTGCCAGCAGCTTATCCCGCCCCTACAATGAGCAGTTCTTC.

CDR3 amino acids: CATSRGGQQGAEGYTF. In DNA, the CDR3 is TGTGCCACCAGCAGAGGGGGCCAACAGGGGGCTGAGGGCTACACCTTC. The chain couples TRBV15 to TRBJ1-2; 9 bases are shared with TRBD1. The CDR3 runs 16 residues. V lost 1 base and J lost 8; bases outside the gene matches: 11. The V gene's germline CDR1 is LNHNV and CDR2 YYDKDF (reference sequence).

This sequence joins TRBV7-2 and TRBJ2-2; TRBD1 or TRBD2 may be the D gene (5 bases each). This CDR3 comprises 16 residues. Trimming pared 3 bases from V and 4 bases from J, leaving 15 bases between. Germline V gene sequence: CDR1 SGHTA, CDR2 FQGNSA. The CDR3, as DNA: TGTGCCAGCAGCTTCACCGGGACGGCTGCCACCGGGGAGCTGTTTTTT. Amino acids: CASSFTGTAATGELFF.

The chain links TRBV7-2 to TRBJ2-1, with 7 bases that match TRBD2. Germline V lookup: CDR1 SGHTA, CDR2 FQGNSA. The CDR3 spans 14 residues. The trim removed 1 base at V and 8 bases at J, leaving 5 bases unmatched. The CDR3 protein is CASSLGGLVYEQFF. The CDR3 DNA is TGTGCCAGCAGCTTAGGTGGACTAGTATATGAGCAGTTCTTC.

This clone was detected only once. The rearrangement uses TRBV19 and TRBJ2-1, with D maybe TRBD2 (5 bases). Germline V lookup: CDR1 LNHDA, CDR2 SQIVND (reference sequence). CDR3 length equals 17 residues. V lost 6 bases to trimming and J lost 0 bases, with 18 bases between them. The DNA for the CDR3 is TGTGCCAGTAGGGGAACAGTAGGAGGTCTCTCCTACAATGAGCAGTTCTTC. Translated: CASRGTVGGLSYNEQFF.

The chain carries TRBV2 and TRBJ2-7; TRBD1 aligns across 9 bases. V lost 9 bases and J lost 2; bases outside the gene matches: 2. Germline V gene lookup returns CDR1 SNHLY and CDR2 FYNNEI. The CDR3 is made up of 12 amino acids. CDR3 sequence (DNA): TGTGCCAGGGGGGACAGGGCCTACGAGCAGTACTTC. Its protein product is CARGDRAYEQYF.

This chain connects TRBV5-1 to TRBJ2-7; D is undetermined. V was cut by 0 bases and J by 3 bases, with 10 bases left in between. There are 14 residues in the CDR3. Germline V gene data show CDR1 as SGHRS and CDR2 as YFSETQ. The CDR3 nucleotides read TGCGCCAGCAGCTTGGCACAGAACTTCTACGAGCAGTACTTC. Amino acid sequence: CASSLAQNFYEQYF. The complete variable domain, with remaining parts taken from reference TRBV5-1 and TRBJ2-7, reads KAGVTQTPRYLIKTRGQQVTLSCSPISGHRSVSWYQQTPGQGLQFLFEYFSETQRNKGNFPGRFSGRQFSNSRSEMNVSTLELGDSALYLCASSLAQNFYEQYFGPGTRLTVT.